This entry is about one T cell receptor beta chain. CDR1 MDHEN and CDR2 SYDVKM come from the germline V gene. V lost 5 bases and J lost 5, with 18 bases in between. CDR3 length: 16 amino acids. This sample is part of a study of blood T cell repertoires in COVID-19. Overall study context: From the United States, Italy and Spain came samples of acute and convalescent COVID-19. The analysed material was cDNA or gDNA that came from T cells, B-cell-depleted T cells, or PBMCs.

The authors' processing: Researchers report that nucleated cell counts were estimated from reference gene primer amplification. TCRdb's table, derived via immunoSEQ multiplex PCR, lists solely in-frame clones and lacks some. V, J and clone size reflect that table, while D and trimming were determined from the DNA. The top ten clones hold about 2% of a sample with more than 95,000 clones, roughly 92% of them seen once. The sequencing sample was made of peripheral blood. This TCR came from a man aged 45 to 65 with COVID-19, enrolled during active disease. This chain links TRBV28 with TRBJ1-4; D may be TRBD1 (5 bases). The CDR3 here is CASSPPMGGENEKLFF. The CDR3, as DNA: TGTGCCAGCAGTCCTCCTATGGGGGGGGAGAATGAAAAACTGTTTTTT.